What follows is one T cell receptor beta chain and its context. Libraries were prepared by immunoSEQ multiplex PCR; TCRdb keeps only in-frame clonotypes and omits some of them. Altogether approximately 200,000 clones are present, more than 70% being singletons, with the ten largest covering 7% to 10%. This record comes from a study of blood T cell repertoires in COVID-19. Study-level information: Nucleic acid was either cDNA or gDNA, and it came from T cells, B-cell-depleted T cells, or PBMCs.

The CDR3 spans 15 residues. Germline values: CDR1 SGHTA, CDR2 FQGNSA. V lost 1 base to trimming and J lost 6 bases, with 14 bases between them. The recovered donors of Cohort 3 showed two negative PCRs, clearance, or symptom resolution. The chain couples TRBV7-2 to TRBJ2-3; D gene unclear. The specimen was PBMCs or T cells enriched from blood (not recorded which). The TCR sequence derives from a woman in her 30s who had recovered from COVID-19. This CDR3 reads CASSLESRLADTQYF. DNA of the CDR3: TGTGCCAGCAGCTTAGAGTCCCGACTTGCGGATACGCAGTATTTT.